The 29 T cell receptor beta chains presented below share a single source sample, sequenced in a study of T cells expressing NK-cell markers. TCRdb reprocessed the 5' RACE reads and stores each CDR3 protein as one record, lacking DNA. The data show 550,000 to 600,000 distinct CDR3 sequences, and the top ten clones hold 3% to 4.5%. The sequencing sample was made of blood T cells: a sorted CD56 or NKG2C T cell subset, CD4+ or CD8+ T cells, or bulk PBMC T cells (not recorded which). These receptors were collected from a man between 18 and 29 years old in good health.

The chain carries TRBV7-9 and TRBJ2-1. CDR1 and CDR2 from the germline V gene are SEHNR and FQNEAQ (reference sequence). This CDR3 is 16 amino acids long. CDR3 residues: CASSLGAGGTHNEQFF.

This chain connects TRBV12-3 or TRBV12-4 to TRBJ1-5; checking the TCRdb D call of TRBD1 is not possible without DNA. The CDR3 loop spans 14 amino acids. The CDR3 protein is CASRYTGMGQPQHF.

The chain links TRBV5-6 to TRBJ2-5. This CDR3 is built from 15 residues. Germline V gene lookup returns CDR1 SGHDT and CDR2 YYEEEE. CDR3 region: CASTSTPRRDETQYF.

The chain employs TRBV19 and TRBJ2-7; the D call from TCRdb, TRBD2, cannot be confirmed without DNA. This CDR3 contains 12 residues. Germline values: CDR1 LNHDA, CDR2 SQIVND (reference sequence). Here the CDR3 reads CASKDFSYEQYF.

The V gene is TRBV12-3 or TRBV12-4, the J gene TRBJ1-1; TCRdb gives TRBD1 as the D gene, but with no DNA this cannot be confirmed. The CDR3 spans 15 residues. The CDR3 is CASSPLGTGYTEAFF.

The CDR3 protein is CASSLSRQGGNEQFF. J is TRBJ2-1 and V is TRBV12-3 or TRBV12-4; TCRdb reports TRBD1, a call that lacks DNA to check it against. This CDR3 is 15 amino acids long.

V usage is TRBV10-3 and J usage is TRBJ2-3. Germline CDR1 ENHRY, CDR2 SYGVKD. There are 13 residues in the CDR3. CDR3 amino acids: CAIDDTSTDTQYF.

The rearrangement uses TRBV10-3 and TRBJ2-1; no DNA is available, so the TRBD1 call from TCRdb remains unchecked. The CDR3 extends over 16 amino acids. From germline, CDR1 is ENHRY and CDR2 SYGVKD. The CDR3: CAISEPGWGFDNEQFF.

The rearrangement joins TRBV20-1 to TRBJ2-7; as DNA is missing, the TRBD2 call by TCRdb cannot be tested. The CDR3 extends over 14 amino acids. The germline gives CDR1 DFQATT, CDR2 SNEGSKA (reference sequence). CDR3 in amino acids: CSARGLAGVFEQYF.

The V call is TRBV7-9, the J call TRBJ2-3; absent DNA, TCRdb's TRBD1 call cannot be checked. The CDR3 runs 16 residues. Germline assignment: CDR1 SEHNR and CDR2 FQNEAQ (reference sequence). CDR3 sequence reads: CASSVAHGGGTDTQYF.

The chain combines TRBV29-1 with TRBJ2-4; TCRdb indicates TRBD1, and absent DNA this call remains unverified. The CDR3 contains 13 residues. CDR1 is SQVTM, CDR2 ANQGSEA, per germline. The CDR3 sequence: CSVEGRQKNIQYF.

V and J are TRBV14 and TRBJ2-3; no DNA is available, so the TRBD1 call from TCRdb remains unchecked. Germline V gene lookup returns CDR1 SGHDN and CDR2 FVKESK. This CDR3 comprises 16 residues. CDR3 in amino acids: CASSQAVRTSTDTQYF. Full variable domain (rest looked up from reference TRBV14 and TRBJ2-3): EAGVTQFPSHSVIEKGQTVTLRCDPISGHDNLYWYRRVMGKEIKFLLHFVKESKQDESGMPNNRFLAERTGGTYSTLKVQPAELEDSGVYFCASSQAVRTSTDTQYFGPGTRLTVL.

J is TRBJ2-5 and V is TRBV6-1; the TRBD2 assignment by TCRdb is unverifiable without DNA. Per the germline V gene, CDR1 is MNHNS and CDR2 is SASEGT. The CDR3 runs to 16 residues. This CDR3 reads CASSGIQGLSKETQYF.

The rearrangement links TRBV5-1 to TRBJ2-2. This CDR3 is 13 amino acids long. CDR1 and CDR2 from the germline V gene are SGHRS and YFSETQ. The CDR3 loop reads CASSGKMTGELFF. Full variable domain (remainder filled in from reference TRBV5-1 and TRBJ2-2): KAGVTQTPRYLIKTRGQQVTLSCSPISGHRSVSWYQQTPGQGLQFLFEYFSETQRNKGNFPGRFSGRQFSNSRSEMNVSTLELGDSALYLCASSGKMTGELFFGEGSRLTVL.

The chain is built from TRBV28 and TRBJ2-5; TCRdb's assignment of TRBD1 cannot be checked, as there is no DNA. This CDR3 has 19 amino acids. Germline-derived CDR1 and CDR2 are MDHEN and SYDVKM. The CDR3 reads CASSLRGGQGRRRKETQYF.

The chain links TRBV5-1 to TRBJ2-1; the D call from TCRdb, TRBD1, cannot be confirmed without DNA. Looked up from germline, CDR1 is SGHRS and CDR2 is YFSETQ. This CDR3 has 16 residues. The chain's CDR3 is CASSYPGQGPYNEQFF.

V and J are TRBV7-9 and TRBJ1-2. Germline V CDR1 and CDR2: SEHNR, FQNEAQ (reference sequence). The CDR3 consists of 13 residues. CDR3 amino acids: CASSLGAVGGYTF.

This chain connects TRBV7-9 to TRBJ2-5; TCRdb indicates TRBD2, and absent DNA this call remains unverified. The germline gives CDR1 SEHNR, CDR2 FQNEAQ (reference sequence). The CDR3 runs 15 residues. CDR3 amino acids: CASSLQREKRETQYF. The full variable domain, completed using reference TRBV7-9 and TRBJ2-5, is DTGVSQNPRHKITKRGQNVTFRCDPISEHNRLYWYRQTLGQGPEFLTYFQNEAQLEKSRLLSDRFSAERPKGSFSTLEIQRTEQGDSAMYLCASSLQREKRETQYFGPGTRLLVL.

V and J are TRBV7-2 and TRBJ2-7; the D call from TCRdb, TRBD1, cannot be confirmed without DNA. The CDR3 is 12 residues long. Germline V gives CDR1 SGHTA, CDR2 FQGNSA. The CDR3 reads CASSPRRGEQYF.

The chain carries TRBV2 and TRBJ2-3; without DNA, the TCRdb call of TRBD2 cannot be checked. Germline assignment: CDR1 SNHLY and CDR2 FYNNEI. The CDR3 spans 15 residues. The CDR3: CASILRTSGTDTQYF.

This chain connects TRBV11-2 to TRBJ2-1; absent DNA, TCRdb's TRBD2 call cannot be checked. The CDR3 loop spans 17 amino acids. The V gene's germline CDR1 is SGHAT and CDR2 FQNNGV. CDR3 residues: CASSLFGPETSYNEQFF. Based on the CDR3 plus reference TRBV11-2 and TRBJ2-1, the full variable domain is EAGVAQSPRYKIIEKRQSVAFWCNPISGHATLYWYQQILGQGPKLLIQFQNNGVVDDSQLPKDRFSAERLKGVDSTLKIQPAKLEDSAVYLCASSLFGPETSYNEQFFGPGTRLTVL.

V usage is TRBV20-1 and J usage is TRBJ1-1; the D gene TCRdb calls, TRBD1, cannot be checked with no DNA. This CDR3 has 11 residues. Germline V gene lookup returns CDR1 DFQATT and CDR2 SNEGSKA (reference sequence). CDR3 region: CSARETGEAFF.

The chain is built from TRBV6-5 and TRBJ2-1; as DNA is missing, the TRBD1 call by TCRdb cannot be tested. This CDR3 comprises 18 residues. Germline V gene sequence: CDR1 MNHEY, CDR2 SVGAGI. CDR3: CASSYSAPIRVHTNEQFF.

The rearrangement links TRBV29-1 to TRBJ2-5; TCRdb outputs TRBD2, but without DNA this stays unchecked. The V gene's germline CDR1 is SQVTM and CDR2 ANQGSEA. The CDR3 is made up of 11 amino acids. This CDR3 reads CSGTSGETQYF.

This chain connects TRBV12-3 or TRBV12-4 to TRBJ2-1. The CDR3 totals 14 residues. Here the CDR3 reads CASSFAGDLNEQFF.

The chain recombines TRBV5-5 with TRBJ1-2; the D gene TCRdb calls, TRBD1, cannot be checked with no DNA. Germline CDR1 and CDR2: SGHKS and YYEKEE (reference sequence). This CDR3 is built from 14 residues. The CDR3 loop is CASSLGQGHYGYTF.

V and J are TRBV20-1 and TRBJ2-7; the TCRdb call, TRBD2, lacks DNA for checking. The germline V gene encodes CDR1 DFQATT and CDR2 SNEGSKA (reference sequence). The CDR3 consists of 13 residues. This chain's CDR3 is CSARAGVIYEQYF.

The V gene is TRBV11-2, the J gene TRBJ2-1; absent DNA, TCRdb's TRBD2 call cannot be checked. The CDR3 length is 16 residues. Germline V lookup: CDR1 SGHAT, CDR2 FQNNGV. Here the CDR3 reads CASSSLTVWAYNEQFF.

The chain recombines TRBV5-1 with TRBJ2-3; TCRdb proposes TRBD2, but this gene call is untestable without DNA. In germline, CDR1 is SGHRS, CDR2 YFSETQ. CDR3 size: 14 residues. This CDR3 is CASSGLAGKDTQYF.